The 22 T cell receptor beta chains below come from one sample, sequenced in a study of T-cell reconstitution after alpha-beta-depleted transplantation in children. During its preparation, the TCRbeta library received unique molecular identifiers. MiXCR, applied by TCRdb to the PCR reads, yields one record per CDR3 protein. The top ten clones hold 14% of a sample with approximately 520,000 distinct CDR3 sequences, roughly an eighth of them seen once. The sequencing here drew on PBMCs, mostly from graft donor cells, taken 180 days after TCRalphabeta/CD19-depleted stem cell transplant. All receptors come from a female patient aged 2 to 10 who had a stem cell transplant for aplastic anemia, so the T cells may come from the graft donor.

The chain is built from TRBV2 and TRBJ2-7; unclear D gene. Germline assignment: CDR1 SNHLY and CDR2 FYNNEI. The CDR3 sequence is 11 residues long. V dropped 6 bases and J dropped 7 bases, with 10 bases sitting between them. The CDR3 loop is CASSQTWEQYV. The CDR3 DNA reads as TGTGCCAGCAGCCAGACGTGGGAGCAGTACGTC.

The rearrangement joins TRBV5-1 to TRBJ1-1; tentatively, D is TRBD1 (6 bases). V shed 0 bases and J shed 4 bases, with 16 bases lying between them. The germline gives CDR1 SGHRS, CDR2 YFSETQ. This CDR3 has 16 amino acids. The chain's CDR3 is CASSLETGIYGTEAFF. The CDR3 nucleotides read TGCGCCAGCAGCTTGGAAACAGGGATTTATGGCACTGAAGCTTTCTTT.

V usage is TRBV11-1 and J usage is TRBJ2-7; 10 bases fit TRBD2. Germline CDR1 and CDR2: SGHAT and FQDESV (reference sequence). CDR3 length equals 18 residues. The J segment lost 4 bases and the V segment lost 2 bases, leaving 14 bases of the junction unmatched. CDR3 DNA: TGTGCCAGCAGCTTACCCCCTCCCTCACAGCGGGAGGGATACGAGCAGTACTTC. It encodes CASSLPPPSQREGYEQYF. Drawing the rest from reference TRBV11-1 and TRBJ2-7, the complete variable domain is EAEVAQSPRYKITEKSQAVAFWCDPISGHATLYWYRQILGQGPELLVQFQDESVVDDSQLPKDRFSAERLKGVDSTLKIQPAELGDSAMYLCASSLPPPSQREGYEQYFGPGTRLTVT.

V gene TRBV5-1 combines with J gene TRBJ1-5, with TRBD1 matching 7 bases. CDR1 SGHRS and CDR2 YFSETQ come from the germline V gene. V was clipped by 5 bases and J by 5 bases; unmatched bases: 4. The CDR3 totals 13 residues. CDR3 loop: CASRQGNDQPQHF. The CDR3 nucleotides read TGCGCCAGCAGACAGGGGAATGATCAGCCCCAGCATTTT. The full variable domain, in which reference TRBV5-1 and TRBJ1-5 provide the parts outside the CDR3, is KAGVTQTPRYLIKTRGQQVTLSCSPISGHRSVSWYQQTPGQGLQFLFEYFSETQRNKGNFPGRFSGRQFSNSRSEMNVSTLELGDSALYLCASRQGNDQPQHFGDGTRLSIL.

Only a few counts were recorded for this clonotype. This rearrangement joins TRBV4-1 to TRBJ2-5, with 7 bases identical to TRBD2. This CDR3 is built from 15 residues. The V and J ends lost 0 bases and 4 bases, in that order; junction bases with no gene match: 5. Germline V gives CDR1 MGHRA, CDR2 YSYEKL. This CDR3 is CASSQDLRLAETQYF. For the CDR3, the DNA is TGCGCCAGCAGCCAAGATCTACGACTAGCAGAGACCCAGTACTTC.

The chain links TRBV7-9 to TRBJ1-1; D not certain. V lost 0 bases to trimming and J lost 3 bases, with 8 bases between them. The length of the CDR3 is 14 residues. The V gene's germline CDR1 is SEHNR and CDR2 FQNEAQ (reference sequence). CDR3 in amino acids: CASSLAHGYTEAFF. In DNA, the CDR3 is TGTGCCAGCAGCTTAGCGCACGGGTACACTGAAGCTTTCTTT.

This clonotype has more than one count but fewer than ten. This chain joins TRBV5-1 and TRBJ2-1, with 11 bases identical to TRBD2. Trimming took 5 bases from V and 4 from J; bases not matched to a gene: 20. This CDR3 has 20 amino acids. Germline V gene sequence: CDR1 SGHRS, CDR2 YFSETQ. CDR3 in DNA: TGCGCCAGCAGAGATCCGGGGGTAGCGGGAGGGCCCTCAACATACAATGAGCAGTTCTTC. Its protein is CASRDPGVAGGPSTYNEQFF.

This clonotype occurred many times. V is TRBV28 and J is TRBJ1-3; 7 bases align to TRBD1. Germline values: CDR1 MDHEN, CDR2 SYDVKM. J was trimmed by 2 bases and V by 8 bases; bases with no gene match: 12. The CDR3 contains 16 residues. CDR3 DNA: TGTGCCAGCCGTGTGTGGGGGCAGGGGGCTGGAAACACCATATATTTT. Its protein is CASRVWGQGAGNTIYF.

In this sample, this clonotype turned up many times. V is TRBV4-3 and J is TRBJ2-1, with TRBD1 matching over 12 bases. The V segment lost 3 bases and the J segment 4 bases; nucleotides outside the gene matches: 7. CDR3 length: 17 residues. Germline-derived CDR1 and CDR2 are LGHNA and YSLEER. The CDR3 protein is CASSQTPGQGAYNEQFF. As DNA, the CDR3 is TGCGCCAGCAGCCAGACACCGGGACAGGGGGCTTACAATGAGCAGTTCTTC.

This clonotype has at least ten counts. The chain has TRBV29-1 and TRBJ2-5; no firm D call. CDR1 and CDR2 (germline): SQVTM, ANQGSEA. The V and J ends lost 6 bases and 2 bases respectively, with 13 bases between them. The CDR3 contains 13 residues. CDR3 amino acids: CSVVRNLQETQYF. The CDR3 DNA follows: TGCAGCGTGGTCAGGAACCTACAAGAGACCCAGTACTTC.

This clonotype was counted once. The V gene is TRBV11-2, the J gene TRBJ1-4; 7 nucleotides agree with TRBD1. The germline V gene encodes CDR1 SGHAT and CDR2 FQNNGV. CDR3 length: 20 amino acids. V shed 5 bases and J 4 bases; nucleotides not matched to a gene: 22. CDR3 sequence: CASSPIIPSFDRVLNEKLFF. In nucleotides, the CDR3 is TGTGCCAGCAGCCCAATTATCCCCTCCTTCGACAGGGTTCTTAATGAAAAACTGTTTTTT.

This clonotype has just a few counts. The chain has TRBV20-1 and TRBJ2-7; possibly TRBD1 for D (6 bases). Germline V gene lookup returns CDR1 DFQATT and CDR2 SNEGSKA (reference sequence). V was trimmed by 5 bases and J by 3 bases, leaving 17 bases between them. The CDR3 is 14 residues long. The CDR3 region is CSASPSGTSYEQYF. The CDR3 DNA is TGCAGTGCTTCCCCCTCGGGGACAAGCTACGAGCAGTACTTC.

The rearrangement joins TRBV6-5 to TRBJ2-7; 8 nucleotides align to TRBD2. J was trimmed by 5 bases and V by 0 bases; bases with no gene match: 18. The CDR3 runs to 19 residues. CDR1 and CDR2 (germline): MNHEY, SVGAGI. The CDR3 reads CASSYSSGGGSRSSDEQYF. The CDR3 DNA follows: TGTGCCAGCAGTTACTCGAGCGGGGGAGGTAGCCGAAGTAGCGACGAGCAGTACTTC.

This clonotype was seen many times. The CDR3 reads CASSLRGAVYEKLFF. CDR3 nucleotide sequence: TGTGCCAGCAGTTTAAGGGGCGCGGTATATGAAAAACTGTTTTTT. The chain uses TRBV28 and TRBJ1-4, with D perhaps TRBD1 (5 bases). The CDR3 totals 15 residues. Germline V gene lookup returns CDR1 MDHEN and CDR2 SYDVKM. V dropped 2 bases and J dropped 6 bases, with 13 bases sitting between them.

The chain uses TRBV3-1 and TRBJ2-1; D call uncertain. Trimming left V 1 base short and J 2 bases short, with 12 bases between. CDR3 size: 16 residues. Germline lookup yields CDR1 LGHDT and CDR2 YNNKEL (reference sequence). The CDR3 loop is CASSQGNRLTYNEQFF. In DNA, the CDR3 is TGTGCCAGCAGCCAAGGGAACCGACTGACCTACAATGAGCAGTTCTTC.

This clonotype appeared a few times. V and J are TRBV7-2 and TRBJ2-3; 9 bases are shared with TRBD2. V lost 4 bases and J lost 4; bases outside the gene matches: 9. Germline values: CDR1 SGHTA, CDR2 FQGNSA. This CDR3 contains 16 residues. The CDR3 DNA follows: TGTGCCAGCAGCTCCAGGCGGCGGGAGGGGGCAGATACGCAGTATTTT. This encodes CASSSRRREGADTQYF.

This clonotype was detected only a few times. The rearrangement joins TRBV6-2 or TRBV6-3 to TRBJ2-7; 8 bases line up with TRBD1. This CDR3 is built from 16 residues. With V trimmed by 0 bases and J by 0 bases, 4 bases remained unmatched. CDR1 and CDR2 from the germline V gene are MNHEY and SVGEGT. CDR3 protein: CASSYSIQGGSYEQYV. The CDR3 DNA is TGTGCCAGCAGTTACTCGATACAGGGGGGCTCCTACGAGCAGTACGTC.

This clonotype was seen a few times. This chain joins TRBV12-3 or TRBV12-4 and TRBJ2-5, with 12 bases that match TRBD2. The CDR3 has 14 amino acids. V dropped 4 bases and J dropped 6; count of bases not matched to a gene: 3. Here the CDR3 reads CASSSSGRVKTQYF. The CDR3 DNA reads TGTGCCAGCAGTTCTAGCGGGAGGGTGAAGACCCAGTACTTC.

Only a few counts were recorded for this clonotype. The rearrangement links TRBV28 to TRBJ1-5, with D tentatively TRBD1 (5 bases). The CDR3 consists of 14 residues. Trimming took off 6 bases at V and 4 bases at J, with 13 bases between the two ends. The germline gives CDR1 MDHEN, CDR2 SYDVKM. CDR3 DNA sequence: TGTGCCAGCAGAGTGACAGATTGGAATCAGCCCCAGCATTTT. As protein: CASRVTDWNQPQHF.

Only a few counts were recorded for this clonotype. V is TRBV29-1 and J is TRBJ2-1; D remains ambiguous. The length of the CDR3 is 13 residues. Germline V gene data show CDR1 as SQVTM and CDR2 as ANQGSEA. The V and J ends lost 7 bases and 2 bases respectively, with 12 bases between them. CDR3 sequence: CSGVALTYNEQFF. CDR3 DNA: TGCAGCGGAGTAGCTCTCACCTACAATGAGCAGTTCTTC.

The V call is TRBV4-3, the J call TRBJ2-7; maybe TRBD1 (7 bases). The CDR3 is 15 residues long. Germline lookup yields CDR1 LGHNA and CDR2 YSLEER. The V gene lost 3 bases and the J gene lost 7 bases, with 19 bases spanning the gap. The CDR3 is CASSQEGQWKGEQYF. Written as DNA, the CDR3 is TGCGCCAGCAGCCAGGAGGGACAGTGGAAGGGAGAGCAGTACTTC.

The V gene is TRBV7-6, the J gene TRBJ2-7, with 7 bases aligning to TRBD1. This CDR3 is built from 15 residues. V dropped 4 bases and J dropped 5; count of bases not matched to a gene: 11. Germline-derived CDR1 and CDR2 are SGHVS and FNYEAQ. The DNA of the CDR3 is TGTGCCAGCAGCTCATCCGGGACAGCCTCTCACGAGCAGTACTTC. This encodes CASSSSGTASHEQYF.